This T cell receptor beta chain was recorded in a study of immune characterization of retroperitoneal liposarcoma. V lost 6 bases and J lost 2, with 7 bases in between. The CDR3 consists of 13 residues. In germline, CDR1 is LNHDA, CDR2 SQIVND (reference sequence). TCRdb reanalysed the PCR reads using MiXCR and keeps one entry per CDR3 protein. The sample has 10,000 to 11,000 distinct CDR3 sequences; roughly 26% are singletons. This sequence originates from a male donor with retroperitoneal liposarcoma. What was sequenced was blood. The rearrangement joins TRBV19 to TRBJ1-4, with D unclear. CDR3 residues: CASRMGTNEKLFF. CDR3 nucleotide sequence: TGTGCCAGTAGAATGGGCACTAATGAAAAACTGTTTTTT.